These 5 T cell receptor beta chains share one sample of origin, sequenced in a study of blood T cell repertoires in COVID-19. Sequenced by immunoSEQ multiplex PCR; TCRdb stores in-frame clones only, minus some. Of about 39,000 clones in the sample, more than 65% were seen once. Sequenced: peripheral blood. Source of these receptors: a man at least 80 years old with acute or convalescent COVID-19.

The V gene is TRBV14, the J gene TRBJ2-3; D not certain. The V gene's germline CDR1 is SGHDN and CDR2 FVKESK. This CDR3 contains 15 residues. The V and J ends lost 1 base and 6 bases respectively, with 14 bases between them. The CDR3 protein is CASSQGHSPADTQYF. CDR3 bases: TGTGCCAGCAGCCAAGGTCACAGCCCGGCGGATACGCAGTATTTT.

The J gene is TRBJ1-3, the V gene TRBV5-5, with D hard to call. CDR1 SGHKS and CDR2 YYEKEE come from the germline V gene (reference sequence). The CDR3 consists of 14 residues. Trimming stripped 0 bases from V and 4 bases from J, with 8 bases between. The CDR3 bases are TGTGCCAGCAGCTTGGGAGGGCAAGGAAACACCATATATTTT. As protein: CASSLGGQGNTIYF.

V gene TRBV14 combines with J gene TRBJ2-1, with 7 bases matching TRBD2. Germline trimming cut 1 base from V and 7 bases from J; bases unmatched to any gene: 7. The CDR3 covers 15 residues. CDR1 SGHDN and CDR2 FVKESK come from the germline V gene. CDR3 in amino acids: CASSQGGTTTNEQFF. CDR3 in DNA: TGTGCCAGCAGCCAAGGGGGGACTACAACTAATGAGCAGTTCTTC.

This chain links TRBV28 with TRBJ2-7; tentatively, D is TRBD1 (6 bases). CDR3 size: 15 residues. CDR1 is MDHEN and CDR2 is SYDVKM in the germline V gene. V was shortened by 2 bases and J by 9 bases, with 20 bases between the two germline ends. CDR3 residues: CASSLPNRVQVAQYF. As DNA, the CDR3 is TGTGCCAGCAGTTTACCCAACAGGGTCCAGGTGGCGCAGTACTTC.

The chain has TRBV5-1 and TRBJ2-1; 7 bases align to TRBD2. Per the germline V gene, CDR1 is SGHRS and CDR2 is YFSETQ. V dropped 3 bases and J dropped 5; count of bases not matched to a gene: 5. The CDR3 sequence is 14 residues long. The CDR3 sequence is CASSSTGTNNEQFF. The CDR3 DNA is TGCGCCAGCAGCTCTACCGGGACTAACAATGAGCAGTTCTTC.